This TCR beta chain was observed in a study of post-analysis software for immune sequencing data. Whole-study context: The courses of disease that were included comprised relapsing-remitting, secondary progressive and progressive-relapsing multiple sclerosis.

Whole-study results and caveats: Patients with multiple sclerosis recorded significantly lower normalized Chao1 diversity than controls, the study found. Several TRBV segments (TRBV5-6, TRBV5-1 and TRBV20-1 among them) occurred more frequently in patients than in controls. The F measure placed samples prepared in the same batch into strongly shared clusters.

This clonotype was counted a few times. Its specificity is unknown. CDR1 and CDR2 from the germline V gene are SGHRS and YFSETQ. The CDR3 extends over 15 amino acids. Trimming took off 0 bases at V and 5 bases at J, with 11 bases between the two ends. TCR beta libraries were prepared from cDNA with unique molecular identifiers. Input of roughly 0.9 to 11 million T cells yielded around 500,000 cDNA molecules. Each CDR3 protein is one row after TCRdb ran MiXCR on the PCR reads. In the table there are some 240,000 distinct CDR3 sequences, about 38% of which are singletons. This sequence originates from a girl between 5 and 17 years old with multiple sclerosis. The rearrangement links TRBV5-1 to TRBJ1-4; D ambiguous. Sequenced material: blood. The CDR3 DNA sequence: TGCGCCAGCAGCTTGGCCAGGCAGGAGAATGAAAAACTGTTTTTT. Protein: CASSLARQENEKLFF.